This note documents a single TCR beta chain sequence. The record originates from a study of blood T cell repertoires in COVID-19. Source study methods: How many nucleated cells were present was estimated from reference gene primer amplification. Method: immunoSEQ multiplex PCR; TCRdb's copy keeps in-frame clones and lacks some. The V and J calls and the clone size are those of that table, but D and trimming were determined from the DNA. Among roughly 280,000 clones listed, more than 85% were seen once. This TCR came from a man between 18 and 29 years old with active or convalescent COVID-19. Sequences were obtained from peripheral blood.

The CDR3 DNA is TGTGCCAGCAGCTTAATCAGTGTTTCTAGACTGGGGGCCAATGAGCAGTTCTTC. Translated: CASSLISVSRLGANEQFF. The chain carries TRBV7-3 and TRBJ2-1, with D possibly TRBD1 on 6 matching bases. Trimming left V 1 base short and J 6 bases short, with 22 bases between. This CDR3 has 18 amino acids. The germline V gene has CDR1 SGHTA and CDR2 FQGTGA.